This T cell receptor beta chain was captured by sequencing in a study of CD8+CD57+ T cells in acquired aplastic anemia. For sequencing, patients were chosen who had shown expansion of CD8+CD57+ cells by flow cytometry. Genomic DNA templated the TCR beta VDJ and CDR3 profiling. TCRdb reprocessed the reads via MiXCR and lists one record per CDR3 protein. The data contain about 180,000 distinct CDR3 sequences, 55% to 65% of them singletons. The source is a human donor with aplastic anemia. The material sequenced was sorted CD4+, CD8+, or CD8+CD57+ T cells (not recorded which) from PBMCs.

This CDR3 reads CASSSTGGSYGYTF. CDR3 in DNA: TGTGCCAGCAGCTCGACAGGGGGCAGCTATGGCTACACCTTC. This sequence joins TRBV7-3 and TRBJ1-2; 10 positions match TRBD1. This CDR3 has 14 residues. CDR1 and CDR2 (germline): SGHTA, FQGTGA. The V segment lost 4 bases and the J segment 4 bases; nucleotides outside the gene matches: 3.